This T cell receptor beta chain was profiled in a study of OX40 agonist ivuxolimab in advanced cancers. The overall study: Prior anti-PD-1, anti-PD-L1 or anti-CTLA-4 therapy did not bar entry, and approximately 40% had some.

V lost 6 bases to trimming and J lost 5 bases, with 13 bases between them. This CDR3 is built from 13 residues. Germline V gene sequence: CDR1 SGHNT, CDR2 YENEEA. To note about this clone: Its target is unknown.

TCRdb keeps only in-frame clones here, not all; method: immunoSEQ multiplex PCR. The repertoire holds just over 90,000 clones, roughly 94% seen once, with around 2.8% in the top ten. The study's findings and limits: Within 6 weeks, CD4+ and CD8+ blood T cells expanded clonally at 0.1 to 3.0 mg/kg.

This TCR was recovered from an adult with an advanced solid tumor such as melanoma, head and neck, liver or kidney cancer. The chain is built from TRBV11-3 and TRBJ2-5; perhaps TRBD2 as D (7 bases). The specimen comprised CD4+ or CD8+ T cells sorted from blood, sampled in a trial of the OX40 agonist ivuxolimab. The CDR3 spells CASRLGGRETQYF. The CDR3 DNA sequence: TGTGCCAGCAGGTTGGGGGGGCGCGAGACCCAGTACTTC.